This entry lists 27 T cell receptor beta chains sequenced from one sample in a study of response to subunit inactivated influenza vaccine (dated by TCRdb to 2016 to 2018). The library came from RT-PCR. This sample was sequenced with an Illumina HiSeq 2500. Clones were called with MiXCR by TCRdb after fastp trimmed the public reads at Q25, and only in-frame beta chains were retained. Rows matching on CDR3 protein sequence are summarized as one entry with the most common DNA and genes. This sample gives about 580,000 distinct CDR3 sequences in total; around 15% of them show up just once. Roughly 11% of the sample goes to the ten largest clones. This sample comprised PBMCs from blood, obtained 12 days after vaccination. The origin of the receptors is a man aged 45-65 years who received an inactivated influenza vaccine. Donor details come from another sample of the same person, matched by shared clones.

The chain uses TRBV20-1 and TRBJ2-5, with a tentative D call TRBD1 (5 bases). Trimming left V 3 bases short and J 0 bases short, with 14 bases between. This CDR3 region has 15 residues. Germline CDR1 DFQATT, CDR2 SNEGSKA (reference sequence). The CDR3 protein is CSASVGPGYQETQYF. CDR3 DNA sequence: TGCAGTGCTAGTGTGGGGCCCGGTTACCAAGAGACCCAGTACTTC.

The chain recombines TRBV7-2 with TRBJ1-1; D gene unclear. CDR1 is SGHTA, CDR2 FQGNSA, per germline. This CDR3 has 14 amino acids. V dropped 5 bases and J dropped 4 bases, with 14 bases sitting between them. CDR3: CASSRNWGFTEAFF. The CDR3 DNA follows: TGTGCCAGCAGCCGGAACTGGGGATTCACTGAAGCTTTCTTT.

This clonotype was seen only a few times. The CDR3: CSARDLGPNTEAFF. The CDR3 DNA reads TGCAGTGCTAGAGATCTGGGCCCGAACACTGAAGCTTTCTTT. The V call is TRBV20-1, the J call TRBJ1-1; D gene ambiguous. The V end was cut by 0 bases, the J end by 1 base, with 9 bases between. This CDR3 has 14 amino acids. Per germline, CDR1 DFQATT and CDR2 SNEGSKA (reference sequence).

Many counts were recorded for this clonotype. The chain couples TRBV20-1 to TRBJ1-4; D is possibly TRBD1 (6 bases). V was shortened by 3 bases and J by 3 bases, with 8 bases between the two germline ends. CDR1 and CDR2 from the germline V gene are DFQATT and SNEGSKA (reference sequence). The CDR3 extends over 13 amino acids. This CDR3 is CSARTGPNEKLFF. In DNA form, the CDR3 reads TGCAGTGCTAGGACAGGCCCTAATGAAAAACTGTTTTTT.

This rearrangement joins TRBV28 to TRBJ1-5, with a possible D match to TRBD1 (5 bases). Germline loops: CDR1 MDHEN, CDR2 SYDVKM. CDR3 size: 14 residues. Trimming removed 4 bases from V and 6 bases from J, with 13 bases in between. As DNA, the CDR3 is TGTGCCAGCAGTTCATCAGGGTTAGTTCAGCCCCAGCATTTT. Its protein product is CASSSSGLVQPQHF.

This clonotype was seen a handful of times. This chain uses TRBV2 with TRBJ1-6; D is ambiguous. The V gene lost 4 bases and the J gene lost 7 bases, with 8 bases spanning the gap. CDR1 and CDR2 (germline): SNHLY, FYNNEI. CDR3 length: 13 residues. The CDR3 here is CASSGALNSPLHF. Here the CDR3 DNA reads TGTGCCAGCAGTGGGGCCCTCAATTCACCCCTCCACTTT. The full variable domain, rest sourced from reference TRBV2 and TRBJ1-6, is EPEVTQTPSHQVTQMGQEVILRCVPISNHLYFYWYRQILGQKVEFLVSFYNNEISEKSEIFDDQFSVERPDGSNFTLKIRSTKLEDSAMYFCASSGALNSPLHFGNGTRLTVT.

This clonotype was picked up a small number of times. V is TRBV6-1 and J is TRBJ2-2; maybe TRBD1 (5 bases). V lost 5 bases and J 6 bases, leaving 22 bases between the germline ends. Germline V CDR1 and CDR2: MNHNS, SASEGT. The CDR3 covers 17 residues. The CDR3 spells CASSPTPGKGYSGELFF. Written as DNA, the CDR3 is TGTGCCAGCAGTCCCACACCAGGGAAAGGGTATTCCGGGGAGCTGTTTTTT.

This clonotype was observed a few times. The gene calls are TRBV12-3 or TRBV12-4 and TRBJ1-2, with 7 nucleotides matching TRBD1. The junction had 5 bases not matched to a gene; V was cut back by 5 bases and J by 5 bases. The CDR3 has 13 amino acids. This CDR3 reads CASSPNRGYGYTF. The CDR3 nucleotides read TGTGCCAGCAGTCCTAACAGGGGATATGGCTACACCTTC.

This clonotype was found many times. This chain connects TRBV12-3 or TRBV12-4 to TRBJ2-3; possible D gene TRBD1, 5 bases. Trimming left V 3 bases short and J 1 base short, with 14 bases between. The CDR3 totals 16 residues. This chain's CDR3 is CASSLKWGLRTDTQYF. The CDR3 bases are TGTGCCAGCAGTTTGAAGTGGGGCCTCCGCACAGATACGCAGTATTTT.

This clonotype came up many times. The junction departs from the called germline gene at one end, perhaps through a read error. This chain connects TRBV12-3 or TRBV12-4 to TRBJ1-2; 7 bases map to TRBD1. CDR3 length: 14 amino acids. The CDR3 DNA sequence: TGTGCCAGCACTTTAGGGACAGCCAACTATGGCTACACCTTC. Translated, it gives CASTLGTANYGYTF.

The chain joins TRBV2 to TRBJ2-2, with D perhaps matching TRBD1 or TRBD2 (5 bases each). The CDR3 covers 13 residues. Trimming left V 7 bases short and J 4 bases short, with 10 bases between. CDR1 SNHLY and CDR2 FYNNEI come from the germline V gene. The CDR3 nucleotides read TGTGCCAGCAAAAGGGACCTCACCGGGGAGCTGTTTTTT. It specifies CASKRDLTGELFF.

This clonotype was found a few times. This chain joins TRBV20-1 and TRBJ2-1; either TRBD1 or TRBD2 may fit D (5 bases each). This CDR3 is 14 amino acids long. CDR1 and CDR2 from the germline V gene are DFQATT and SNEGSKA (reference sequence). V lost 0 bases to trimming and J lost 15 bases, with 21 bases between them. The CDR3 loop is CSARDKLRVWGRFF. CDR3 nucleotides: TGCAGTGCTAGAGATAAACTTAGGGTTTGGGGGAGGTTCTTC.

This clonotype has just a few counts. The V gene is TRBV9, the J gene TRBJ2-1; D gene ambiguous. Germline-derived CDR1 and CDR2 are SGDLS and YYNGEE. This CDR3 is 16 amino acids long. With 0 bases removed from V and 4 bases from J, the gap between germline ends came to 14 bases. DNA for the CDR3: TGTGCCAGCAGCGTAGGAGGATTTGTAGCATACAATGAGCAGTTCTTC. Its protein is CASSVGGFVAYNEQFF. The full variable domain, with the rest looked up from reference TRBV9 and TRBJ2-1, is DSGVTQTPKHLITATGQRVTLRCSPRSGDLSVYWYQQSLDQGLQFLIQYYNGEERAKGNILERFSAQQFPDLHSELNLSSLELGDSALYFCASSVGGFVAYNEQFFGPGTRLTVL.

The chain combines TRBV5-1 with TRBJ1-2; unclear D gene. CDR3 length: 13 amino acids. CDR1 SGHRS and CDR2 YFSETQ come from the germline V gene. The ends were cut back, 0 bases at V and 8 bases at J, with 11 bases in the middle. CDR3 sequence (DNA): TGCGCCAGCAGCTTGGAACCGATTTGGGGCTACACCTTC. Protein: CASSLEPIWGYTF.

This clonotype was found a few times. V gene TRBV5-1 combines with J gene TRBJ2-3, with D possibly matching TRBD2 (5 bases). The CDR3 has 16 residues. With 2 bases removed from V and 0 bases from J, the gap between germline ends came to 13 bases. Germline assignment: CDR1 SGHRS and CDR2 YFSETQ. Written as DNA, the CDR3 is TGCGCCAGCAGCTTCGGGATTGCTTCTAGCACAGATACGCAGTATTTT. Amino acids: CASSFGIASSTDTQYF.

The chain links TRBV28 to TRBJ2-7; 9 bases align to TRBD1. V was pared by 2 bases and J by 6 bases, with 5 bases of the junction left unmatched. CDR1 is MDHEN, CDR2 SYDVKM, per germline. The CDR3 contains 14 residues. The CDR3 DNA is TGTGCCAGCAGTTTACGACAGGGGGTAATCGAGCAGTACTTC. It encodes CASSLRQGVIEQYF.

The chain has TRBV7-8 and TRBJ2-7; 9 bases agree with TRBD1. V shed 2 bases, J shed 6 bases, and the junction held 14 bases outside the gene matches. Germline CDR1 SGHVS, CDR2 FQNEAQ. This CDR3 spans 17 amino acids. The CDR3 is CASSLSIGQGKAGEQYF. Written as DNA, the CDR3 is TGTGCCAGCAGCTTATCGATTGGACAGGGGAAGGCTGGCGAGCAGTACTTC. The whole variable domain, remainder taken from reference TRBV7-8 and TRBJ2-7, is GAGVSQSPRYKVAKRGQDVALRCDPISGHVSLFWYQQALGQGPEFLTYFQNEAQLDKSGLPSDRFFAERPEGSVSTLKIQRTQQEDSAVYLCASSLSIGQGKAGEQYFGPGTRLTVT.

This chain links TRBV7-8 with TRBJ2-1, with TRBD2 identical over 11 bases. Germline V gene sequence: CDR1 SGHVS, CDR2 FQNEAQ. CDR3 length equals 15 residues. The V and J ends lost 5 bases and 5 bases, in that order; junction bases with no gene match: 5. CDR3 sequence: CASSPGLADHNEQFF. The CDR3, as DNA: TGTGCCAGCAGCCCGGGACTAGCGGATCACAATGAGCAGTTCTTC.

At least ten counts were recorded for this clonotype. V and J are TRBV6-1 and TRBJ2-2; D is ambiguous. Trimming pared 4 bases from V and 2 bases from J, leaving 11 bases between. This CDR3 is built from 15 residues. The germline gives CDR1 MNHNS, CDR2 SASEGT. DNA of the CDR3: TGTGCCAGCAGTGTTGGCAGCCTCAACACCGGGGAGCTGTTTTTT. This sequence encodes CASSVGSLNTGELFF.

This clonotype was detected a few times. This chain uses TRBV7-3 with TRBJ2-1; D unclear. The CDR3 is 15 amino acids. V lost 3 bases to trimming and J lost 0 bases, with 9 bases between them. Germline CDR1 SGHTA, CDR2 FQGTGA. The CDR3 region is CASSFMGSSYNEQFF. CDR3 bases: TGTGCCAGCAGCTTTATGGGTAGCTCCTACAATGAGCAGTTCTTC.

V and J are TRBV6-1 and TRBJ2-1; 8 bases map to TRBD2. The CDR3 contains 15 residues. Germline CDR1 reads MNHNS; CDR2 reads SASEGT. V trimming: 7 bases; J trimming: 5 bases; junction bases outside the gene matches: 10. CDR3 coding DNA: TGTGCCAGCATTCCGGGGCGGGGGGTCCACAATGAGCAGTTCTTC. This codes for CASIPGRGVHNEQFF.

The chain joins TRBV3-1 to TRBJ2-2; 9 positions match TRBD2. The germline CDR1 and CDR2 sequences are LGHDT and YNNKEL (reference sequence). After removal of 0 bases from V and 4 bases from J, the junction contained 12 bases not matched to a gene. The CDR3 is 19 residues long. The CDR3 DNA reads TGTGCCAGCAGCCAAGAACGTAGCGGGAGATTAAGGAGCACCGGGGAGCTGTTTTTT. It translates to CASSQERSGRLRSTGELFF.

This clonotype was counted only a few times. V gene TRBV2 combines with J gene TRBJ2-7, with 12 positions matching TRBD2. This CDR3 comprises 14 residues. Germline lookup yields CDR1 SNHLY and CDR2 FYNNEI. V gave up 6 bases and J gave up 3 bases; unmatched junction bases: 3. The CDR3, as DNA: TGTGCCAGCAGCAAGGGACTAGCGGGCTACGAGCAGTACTTC. As protein: CASSKGLAGYEQYF.

This clonotype was recorded many times. The chain combines TRBV7-2 with TRBJ1-5; TRBD1 agrees at 7 bases. The CDR3 has 13 residues. Germline V gene data show CDR1 as SGHTA and CDR2 as FQGNSA. Unmatched junction bases numbered 4, after V lost 5 bases and J lost 6 bases. The CDR3 here is CASSQGTAQPQHF. The CDR3 coding sequence is TGTGCCAGCAGCCAGGGGACAGCTCAGCCCCAGCATTTT.

The sample holds a few counts of this clonotype. The CDR3 DNA sequence: TGCGCCAGCAGCCAAGGGGGGGTCACCGGGGAGCTGTTTTTT. Its translation: CASSQGGVTGELFF. This rearrangement joins TRBV4-3 to TRBJ2-2; D may be TRBD2 (6 bases). V lost 1 base to trimming and J lost 4 bases, with 7 bases between them. The CDR3 length is 14 residues. Germline V gene lookup returns CDR1 LGHNA and CDR2 YSLEER.

This clonotype was observed a few times. The V and J genes are TRBV7-2 and TRBJ2-5, with 10 bases lining up with TRBD1. The CDR3 length is 15 residues. CDR1 is SGHTA, CDR2 FQGNSA, per germline. With 5 bases clipped from V and 4 bases from J, the junction kept 7 bases outside the gene matches. CDR3 DNA sequence: TGTGCCAGCAGCAGACAGGGGGCTAGAGGAGAGACCCAGTACTTC. This codes for CASSRQGARGETQYF.

V usage is TRBV2 and J usage is TRBJ2-3, with 14 bases that match TRBD2. The germline V gene has CDR1 SNHLY and CDR2 FYNNEI. V dropped 9 bases and J dropped 0; count of bases not matched to a gene: 8. This CDR3 spans 17 amino acids. The CDR3 bases are TGTGCCAGGGAAGGGACTAGCGGGGGCTCCAGCACAGATACGCAGTATTTT. This sequence encodes CAREGTSGGSSTDTQYF. The whole variable domain, filled in from reference TRBV2 and TRBJ2-3, reads EPEVTQTPSHQVTQMGQEVILRCVPISNHLYFYWYRQILGQKVEFLVSFYNNEISEKSEIFDDQFSVERPDGSNFTLKIRSTKLEDSAMYFCAREGTSGGSSTDTQYFGPGTRLTVL.